The 27 T cell receptor beta chains listed next were all sequenced from one sample in a study of regulatory T cells in long-lasting Graves disease. Time point here: newly diagnosed GD, antithyroid drugs for less than 3 months. Researchers made the TCR library from RNA that was extracted from PBMCs. CDR3-region Arm-PCR and iRepertoire HTBI primers produced the TCR beta libraries. TCRdb used MiXCR to reprocess the multiplex PCR reads, holding one entry per CDR3 protein. The table lists more than 300,000 distinct CDR3 sequences, roughly 15% of them singletons. Another study also made use of these data, one on T cells in Graves' hyperthyroidism and ophthalmopathy.

The specimen comprised peripheral blood mononuclear cells (PBMCs), sampled at new diagnosis, from a patient treated with antithyroid drugs. Receptors originate from a woman between 18 and 30 years old with Graves disease.

Ten or more counts support this clonotype. DNA for the CDR3: TGTGCCAGCAGAGAGGGGCTAGGTGAGCAGTTCTTC. This gives the protein CASREGLGEQFF. The chain employs TRBV11-3 and TRBJ2-1, with D perhaps given as TRBD1 or TRBD2 (5 bases each). V was pared by 6 bases and J by 9 bases, with 12 bases between. The CDR3 is 12 residues long. CDR1 is SGHNT and CDR2 is YENEEA in the germline V gene.

As to this clonotype: A much larger clone sits a single nucleotide away, making a read error possible. The J gene is TRBJ1-2, the V gene TRBV3-1; 8 nucleotides match TRBD1. This CDR3 region has 14 residues. The V gene's germline CDR1 is LGHDT and CDR2 YNNKEL (reference sequence). The CDR3 protein is CAGSQRTGLRGYTF. DNA of the CDR3: TGTGCCGGCAGCCAGCGGACAGGGTTGAGGGGCTACACCTTC.

The V gene is TRBV4-1, the J gene TRBJ2-7; a weak D match, TRBD2 (6 bases). Germline values: CDR1 MGHRA, CDR2 YSYEKL. V was clipped by 4 bases and J by 0 bases, with 13 bases between them. The CDR3 extends over 15 amino acids. The DNA of the CDR3 is TGCGCCAGCAGCCCCGTGCCGGGGGACTCCTACGAGCAGTACTTC. This encodes CASSPVPGDSYEQYF.

This clonotype was seen more than once but under ten times. The V gene is TRBV7-3, the J gene TRBJ1-2, with a possible D match to TRBD1 (5 bases). The CDR3 loop spans 17 amino acids. The germline CDR1 and CDR2 sequences are SGHTA and FQGTGA. V was cut by 1 base and J by 5 bases, with 20 bases left in between. The CDR3 loop reads CASSLILSMGQGYGYTF. The CDR3 region has the DNA TGTGCCAGCAGCTTAATTTTATCGATGGGGCAGGGATATGGCTACACCTTC. Using reference TRBV7-3 and TRBJ1-2 for the parts outside the CDR3, the full variable domain is GAGVSQTPSNKVTEKGKYVELRCDPISGHTALYWYRQSLGQGPEFLIYFQGTGAADDSGLPNDRFFAVRPEGSVSTLKIQRTERGDSAVYLCASSLILSMGQGYGYTFGSGTRLTVV.

This clonotype was counted only a few times. This chain uses TRBV18 with TRBJ1-3; possible D gene TRBD1, 6 bases. In germline, CDR1 is KGHSH, CDR2 LQKENI. The CDR3 covers 17 residues. The V end was cut by 2 bases, the J end by 0 bases, with 14 bases between. CDR3 amino acids: CASSPSGGQISGNTIYF. CDR3 nucleotide sequence: TGTGCCAGCTCACCATCCGGGGGCCAGATCTCTGGAAACACCATATATTTT.

A remark on this clonotype: Because the CDR3 is missing its conserved closing phenylalanine or tryptophan, this is likely a read error. V usage is TRBV30 and J usage is TRBJ2-2; D unclear. V was pared by 6 bases and J by 5 bases, with 22 bases between. The CDR3 loop spans 16 amino acids. Germline V lookup: CDR1 GTSNPN, CDR2 SVGIG (reference sequence). The CDR3 nucleotides read TGTGCCTGCCTCAACGGCCGGAGACTGGGGACCGGGGAGCTGTTTTTG. It translates to CACLNGRRLGTGELFL.

V is TRBV28 and J is TRBJ1-4; D is uncertain. Trimming removed 7 bases at V and 3 bases at J, with 12 bases between. This CDR3 is 14 amino acids long. Germline lookup yields CDR1 MDHEN and CDR2 SYDVKM. DNA for the CDR3: TGTGCCAGCAATAGTGGGTTGGCTAATGAAAAACTGTTTTTT. This codes for CASNSGLANEKLFF.

This clonotype has at least ten counts. The chain couples TRBV27 to TRBJ1-5, with D perhaps TRBD1 (6 bases). Germline CDR1 and CDR2: MNHEY and SMNVEV (reference sequence). The CDR3 totals 14 residues. V shed 5 bases and J shed 4 bases, with 12 bases lying between them. CDR3 protein: CASSLNRENQPQHF. CDR3 nucleotides: TGTGCCAGCAGTCTCAACAGGGAAAATCAGCCCCAGCATTTT.

About this clonotype itself: With a much larger clone just one base away, this may be a read error. The conserved phenylalanine or tryptophan is not found at the CDR3 terminus, so this likely reflects a read error. The chain combines TRBV6-1 with TRBJ1-5, with 8 nucleotides matching TRBD1. The germline gives CDR1 MNHNS, CDR2 SASEGT. V shed 7 bases and J 6 bases; nucleotides not matched to a gene: 8. The CDR3 consists of 14 residues. As DNA, the CDR3 is TGTGCCAGCAACGCCGGACAGGGCTTTCAGCCCCAGCATCTT. Its protein product is CASNAGQGFQPQHL.

The sample holds a few counts of this clonotype. The chain recombines TRBV15 with TRBJ1-4; tentative D call: TRBD1 (6 bases). CDR3 length: 16 amino acids. V was cut by 2 bases and J by 5 bases, with 15 bases left in between. The germline V gene encodes CDR1 LNHNV and CDR2 YYDKDF (reference sequence). CDR3 coding DNA: TGTGCCACCAGCAGACCCAGGGGTTCCGACAATGAAAAACTGTTTTTT. Translated: CATSRPRGSDNEKLFF.

This clonotype has ten or more counts. The junction does not match germline at one end; this may be a read error. The gene calls are TRBV7-7 and TRBJ2-5; no definite D call. The germline V gene has CDR1 SSHAT and CDR2 FNYEAQ (reference sequence). This CDR3 comprises 13 residues. The CDR3 sequence is CASSYGERETQYF. In DNA form, the CDR3 reads TGTGCTAGCAGCTATGGGGAACGGGAGACCCAGTACTTC. Full variable domain (remainder filled in from reference TRBV7-7 and TRBJ2-5): GAGVSQSPRYKVTKRGQDVTLRCDPISSHATLYWYQQALGQGPEFLTYFNYEAQPDKSGLPSDRFSAERPEGSISTLTIQRTEQRDSAMYRCASSYGERETQYFGPGTRLLVL.

As concerns this clonotype: This may be a read error: a much more frequent sequence differs by one nucleotide. Given the absence of the conserved phenylalanine or tryptophan at the CDR3 end, a read error is likely. The rearrangement links TRBV3-1 to TRBJ1-6, with a weak D call TRBD1 (5 bases). The ends were cut back, 2 bases at V and 8 bases at J, with 13 bases in the middle. CDR1 and CDR2 (germline): LGHDT, YNNKEL (reference sequence). The CDR3 spans 15 residues. The CDR3 DNA sequence: TGTGCCAGCAGCCAACTCCAGGGTGGCGATTCACCCCTCCACTGT. Protein product: CASSQLQGGDSPLHC.

This clonotype was seen repeatedly, ten times or more. The rearrangement joins TRBV29-1 to TRBJ1-5, with no clear D. The germline CDR1 and CDR2 sequences are SQVTM and ANQGSEA. The ends were cut back, 3 bases at V and 2 bases at J, with 11 bases in the middle. This CDR3 region has 14 residues. The CDR3 loop is CSVDTEDGNQPQHF. Here the CDR3 DNA reads TGCAGCGTTGATACAGAGGATGGCAATCAGCCCCAGCATTTT.

This clonotype was detected ten times or more. This chain connects TRBV18 to TRBJ2-3; TRBD2 agrees at 11 bases. Germline CDR1 is KGHSH and CDR2 is LQKENI. J gave up 5 bases and V 0 bases, and 4 bases lay outside the gene matches. The CDR3 is made up of 16 amino acids. CDR3 nucleotide sequence: TGTGCCAGCTCACCACCTCTAGCGGGGGGCCGAGATACGCAGTATTTT. Amino acid sequence: CASSPPLAGGRDTQYF.

The rearrangement joins TRBV14 to TRBJ2-3; weak D call: TRBD1 (6 bases). V gave up 1 base and J gave up 11 bases, with 7 bases separating them. There are 11 residues in the CDR3. Germline lookup yields CDR1 SGHDN and CDR2 FVKESK. CDR3 in amino acids: CASSQGQVQYF. CDR3 DNA sequence: TGTGCCAGCAGCCAAGGACAGGTGCAGTATTTT.

In its sample, this clonotype was seen many times. The rearrangement links TRBV30 to TRBJ2-2; 8 bases line up with TRBD1. Trimming cost V 1 base and J 4 bases; bases outside gene matches: 2. Germline loops: CDR1 GTSNPN, CDR2 SVGIG (reference sequence). The CDR3 consists of 14 residues. DNA of the CDR3: TGTGCCTGGAGTGGGACAGGGTTCACCGGGGAGCTGTTTTTT. The encoded protein is CAWSGTGFTGELFF.

The chain links TRBV4-1 to TRBJ2-1, with D hard to call. The V gene lost 1 base and the J gene lost 9 bases, with 7 bases spanning the gap. Germline values: CDR1 MGHRA, CDR2 YSYEKL. This CDR3 comprises 12 residues. This CDR3 reads CASSQVFGEQFF. The CDR3 bases are TGCGCCAGCAGCCAAGTCTTCGGTGAGCAGTTCTTC.

J is TRBJ1-4 and V is TRBV6-1, with D tentatively TRBD1 (5 bases). Germline V gene lookup returns CDR1 MNHNS and CDR2 SASEGT. Trimming took 7 bases from V and 4 from J, leaving 19 bases between them. This CDR3 comprises 16 residues. For the CDR3, the DNA is TGTGCCAGCAAATGGGGCAGCCAGGCGGGTAATGAAAAACTGTTTTTT. It yields the protein CASKWGSQAGNEKLFF.

This clonotype was seen at least ten times. This rearrangement joins TRBV6-1 to TRBJ1-1; D ambiguous. The CDR3 extends over 15 amino acids. V was cut by 6 bases and J by 1 base, with 15 bases left in between. Germline CDR1 is MNHNS and CDR2 is SASEGT. The CDR3 loop reads CASREMDRQNTEAFF. The CDR3 DNA reads TGTGCCAGCAGGGAAATGGACCGACAGAACACTGAAGCTTTCTTT.

On this clonotype itself: With a far larger clone one base away, a read error is the likely cause. The gene calls are TRBV7-8 and TRBJ2-4; D is unresolved. The CDR3 has 15 residues. From germline, CDR1 is SGHVS and CDR2 FQNEAQ. The CDR3 protein is CAISLAPPRDNGQYF. In DNA form, the CDR3 reads TGTGCCATCAGCTTAGCCCCCCCCCGAGACAATGGGCAGTACTTC.

The chain uses TRBV5-1 and TRBJ1-3; no definite D call. Germline CDR1 is SGHRS and CDR2 is YFSETQ. This CDR3 comprises 15 residues. V was shortened by 6 bases and J by 0 bases, with 13 bases between the two germline ends. The CDR3 DNA is TGCGCCAGCACCCCGCAGGAGCCCTCTGGAAACACCATATATTTT. This codes for CASTPQEPSGNTIYF.

The chain carries TRBV28 and TRBJ1-5, with no clear D. The germline gives CDR1 MDHEN, CDR2 SYDVKM. The V gene lost 3 bases and the J gene lost 1 base, with 13 bases spanning the gap. The CDR3 spans 16 residues. CDR3 nucleotide sequence: TGTGCCAGCAGTTTTGCCCAGATCGGGAGCAATCAGCCCCAGCATTTT. Its translation is CASSFAQIGSNQPQHF.

This clonotype was recorded at least ten times. This rearrangement joins TRBV27 to TRBJ2-7; D perhaps matches TRBD2 (6 bases). Germline lookup yields CDR1 MNHEY and CDR2 SMNVEV (reference sequence). The CDR3 runs to 14 residues. V gave up 5 bases and J gave up 5 bases, with 16 bases separating them. The CDR3 region has the DNA TGTGCCAGCAGTCCCCTCGGCGGGGTCAACGAGCAGTACTTC. Translation: CASSPLGGVNEQYF.

This clonotype showed up many times. The CDR3 region is CASSPQGLEYTDTQYF. CDR3 sequence (DNA): TGCGCCAGCAGCCCCCAGGGACTAGAGTACACAGATACGCAGTATTTT. The V and J genes are TRBV4-1 and TRBJ2-3, with TRBD2 matching over 8 bases. V gave up 4 bases and J gave up 2 bases; unmatched junction bases: 8. The CDR3 consists of 16 residues. The germline V gene encodes CDR1 MGHRA and CDR2 YSYEKL.

This clonotype was counted only a few times. The chain recombines TRBV25-1 with TRBJ1-2; 7 bases fit TRBD1. This CDR3 spans 15 amino acids. The V gene end was trimmed by 3 bases and the J gene end by 7 bases; junction bases not matched to a gene: 11. Germline CDR1 MGHDK, CDR2 SYGVNS. CDR3 region: CASSESDRVDSGYTF. CDR3 bases: TGTGCCAGCAGTGAGTCCGACAGGGTGGATAGTGGCTACACCTTC.

The chain has TRBV18 and TRBJ1-6; possibly TRBD1 for D (6 bases). The V gene lost 0 bases and the J gene lost 8 bases, with 11 bases spanning the gap. This CDR3 is 15 amino acids long. CDR1 is KGHSH, CDR2 LQKENI, per germline. The CDR3, as DNA: TGTGCCAGCTCACCACCGGGCAGGGGAGATTCACCCCTCCACTTT. Translated: CASSPPGRGDSPLHF.

This chain connects TRBV4-2 to TRBJ2-4; D remains ambiguous. CDR3 size: 13 residues. Germline V gene data show CDR1 as LGHNA and CDR2 as YNFKEQ. The ends were cut back, 1 base at V and 5 bases at J, with 6 bases in the middle. The CDR3 DNA is TGTGCCAGCAGCCAAGGAACGGAAAACATTCAGTACTTC. It is translated as CASSQGTENIQYF.